This T cell receptor beta chain emerged from a study of human T cells and chemical hapten exposure. Background on the study: The sensitizing agent was 2% DPC, placed on around 2 cm by around 2 cm of upper inner arm skin. Patients were mainly female, each with alopecia areata, totalis or universalis.

The germline gives CDR1 SGDLS, CDR2 YYNGEE. V lost 0 bases and J lost 8; bases outside the gene matches: 8. The CDR3 runs to 15 residues. As for time point: patch test 3, about 24 weeks after DPC sensitization. Described treatment: therapeutic diphenylcyclopropenone sensitization with weekly scalp DPC. Blood collection happened ahead of applying each patch test. This clonotype has more than one count but fewer than ten. Antigen unknown. TCRdb passed the RACE reads through MiXCR, listing each CDR3 protein once. The sample records more than 150,000 distinct CDR3 sequences, roughly a quarter being singletons. Study-wide results and limits: Clustering by CDR3 similarity yielded significantly more large clusters from expanded TCRs than controls.

The sequence came from a middle-aged woman with alopecia areata. Some clones in this sample may be carry-over from other donors' samples. The rearrangement links TRBV9 to TRBJ2-1; 7 bases line up with TRBD2. Sequencing was performed on whole blood, taken in connection with sensitization to the hapten diphenylcyclopropenone (DPC). The CDR3 DNA reads as TGTGCCAGCAGCGTAGGAGCGGGAATGTTGGATGAGCAGTTCTTC. Residues: CASSVGAGMLDEQFF.